The source of this TCR beta chain is a study of T cells in tuberculosis. This CDR3 is built from 14 residues. Germline V gene lookup returns CDR1 SGHNT and CDR2 YYREEE (reference sequence). Trimming stripped 4 bases from V and 2 bases from J, with 12 bases between. Sequencing used immunoSEQ multiplex PCR; TCRdb keeps in-frame clones, though not all of them. The sample holds 30,000 to 35,000 clones, roughly 92% seen once. Study-wide results and limits: Active tuberculosis alpha repertoires lay closer to GMM-specific TCRs than controls'.

Note on this clone: Its antigen is unknown.

The sequence was obtained from a donor between 10 and 35 years old with latent tuberculosis or without tuberculosis infection. Sequenced input: PBMCs. V gene TRBV5-4 combines with J gene TRBJ2-5; tentatively, D is TRBD1 (5 bases). The CDR3 coding sequence is TGTGCCAGCAGCCCGGTTGACAGACAAGAGACCCAGTACTTC. Protein: CASSPVDRQETQYF.